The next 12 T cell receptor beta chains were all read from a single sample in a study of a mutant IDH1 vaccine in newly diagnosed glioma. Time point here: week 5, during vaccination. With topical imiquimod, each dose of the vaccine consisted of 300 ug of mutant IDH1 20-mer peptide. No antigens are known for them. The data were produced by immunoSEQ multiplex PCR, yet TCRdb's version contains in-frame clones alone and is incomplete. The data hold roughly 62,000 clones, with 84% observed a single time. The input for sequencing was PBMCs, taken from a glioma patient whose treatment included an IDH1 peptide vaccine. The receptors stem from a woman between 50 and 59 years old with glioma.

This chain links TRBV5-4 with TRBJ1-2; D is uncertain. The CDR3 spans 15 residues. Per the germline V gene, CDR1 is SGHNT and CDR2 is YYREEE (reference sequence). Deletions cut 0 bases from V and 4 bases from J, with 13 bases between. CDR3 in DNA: TGTGCCAGCAGCTTGGTCGACGGAAACTTCTATGGCTACACCTTC. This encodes CASSLVDGNFYGYTF. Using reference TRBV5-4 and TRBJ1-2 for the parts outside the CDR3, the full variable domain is ETGVTQSPTHLIKTRGQQVTLRCSSQSGHNTVSWYQQALGQGPQFIFQYYREEENGRGNFPPRFSGLQFPNYSSELNVNALELDDSALYLCASSLVDGNFYGYTFGSGTRLTVV.

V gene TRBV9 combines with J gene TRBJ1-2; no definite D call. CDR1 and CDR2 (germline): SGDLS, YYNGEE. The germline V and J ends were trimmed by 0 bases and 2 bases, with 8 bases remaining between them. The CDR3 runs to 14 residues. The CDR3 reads CASSVANSNYGYTF. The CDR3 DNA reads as TGTGCCAGCAGCGTAGCCAACAGCAACTATGGCTACACCTTC. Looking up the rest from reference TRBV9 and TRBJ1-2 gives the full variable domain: DSGVTQTPKHLITATGQRVTLRCSPRSGDLSVYWYQQSLDQGLQFLIQYYNGEERAKGNILERFSAQQFPDLHSELNLSSLELGDSALYFCASSVANSNYGYTFGSGTRLTVV.

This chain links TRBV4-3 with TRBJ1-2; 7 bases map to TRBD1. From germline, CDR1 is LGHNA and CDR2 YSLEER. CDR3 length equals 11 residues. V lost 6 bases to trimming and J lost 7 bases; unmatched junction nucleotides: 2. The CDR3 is CASSQGGGYTF. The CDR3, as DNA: TGCGCCAGCAGTCAGGGGGGTGGCTACACCTTC.

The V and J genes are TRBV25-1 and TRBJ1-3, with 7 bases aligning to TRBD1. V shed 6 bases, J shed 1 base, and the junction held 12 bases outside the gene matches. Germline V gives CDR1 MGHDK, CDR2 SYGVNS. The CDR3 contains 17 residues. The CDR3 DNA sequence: TGTGCCAGCAGGGGTTCCCCCGGGGACAGTTCTGGAAACACCATATATTTT. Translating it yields CASRGSPGDSSGNTIYF.

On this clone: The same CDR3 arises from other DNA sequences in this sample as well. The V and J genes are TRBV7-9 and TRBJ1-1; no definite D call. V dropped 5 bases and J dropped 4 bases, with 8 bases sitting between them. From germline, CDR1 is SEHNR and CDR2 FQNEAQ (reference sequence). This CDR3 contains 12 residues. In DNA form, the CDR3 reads TGTGCCAGCAGCCTGTTGAGCACTGAAGCTTTCTTT. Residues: CASSLLSTEAFF.

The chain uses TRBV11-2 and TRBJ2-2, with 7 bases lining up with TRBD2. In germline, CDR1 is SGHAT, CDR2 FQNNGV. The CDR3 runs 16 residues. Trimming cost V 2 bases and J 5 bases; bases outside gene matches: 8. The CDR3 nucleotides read TGTGCCAGCAGCTTATACACTAGCGCCGGAACCGGGGAGCTGTTTTTT. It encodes CASSLYTSAGTGELFF. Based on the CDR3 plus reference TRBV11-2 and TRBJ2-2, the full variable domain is EAGVAQSPRYKIIEKRQSVAFWCNPISGHATLYWYQQILGQGPKLLIQFQNNGVVDDSQLPKDRFSAERLKGVDSTLKIQPAKLEDSAVYLCASSLYTSAGTGELFFGEGSRLTVL.

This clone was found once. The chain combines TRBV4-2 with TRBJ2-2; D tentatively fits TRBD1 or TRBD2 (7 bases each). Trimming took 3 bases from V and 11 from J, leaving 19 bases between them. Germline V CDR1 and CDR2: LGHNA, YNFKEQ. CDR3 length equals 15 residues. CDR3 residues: CASSHSRGGTLELFF. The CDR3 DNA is TGTGCCAGCAGCCATTCCAGGGGGGGTACCCTCGAGCTGTTTTTT.

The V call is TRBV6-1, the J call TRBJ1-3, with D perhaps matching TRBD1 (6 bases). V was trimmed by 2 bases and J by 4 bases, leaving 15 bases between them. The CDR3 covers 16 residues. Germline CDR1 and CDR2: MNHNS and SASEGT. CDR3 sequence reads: CASSETPGTQGNTIYF. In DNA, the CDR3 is TGTGCCAGCAGTGAAACCCCCGGGACACAAGGAAACACCATATATTTT.

CDR3 bases: TGTGCCAGCAGCTTAAGAGGGGGCTACGAGCAGTACTTC. Its protein product is CASSLRGGYEQYF. This chain links TRBV7-9 with TRBJ2-7; D may be TRBD1 (6 bases). The CDR3 contains 13 residues. Germline V lookup: CDR1 SEHNR, CDR2 FQNEAQ (reference sequence). The V and J ends lost 2 bases and 3 bases respectively, with 8 bases between them.

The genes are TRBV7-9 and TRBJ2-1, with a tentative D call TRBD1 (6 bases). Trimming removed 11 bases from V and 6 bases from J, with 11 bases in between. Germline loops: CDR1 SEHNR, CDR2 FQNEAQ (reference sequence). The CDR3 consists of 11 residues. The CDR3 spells CAAARGNEQFF. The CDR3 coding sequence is TGTGCCGCCGCCAGGGGCAATGAGCAGTTCTTC.

As DNA, the CDR3 is TGTGCCAGCAGCTTGGCGGGGCCCTACGAGCAGTACTTC. Its translation is CASSLAGPYEQYF. The chain recombines TRBV5-6 with TRBJ2-7; either TRBD1 or TRBD2 may supply D (5 bases each). Trimming took 0 bases from V and 2 from J, leaving 6 bases between them. Germline CDR1 reads SGHDT; CDR2 reads YYEEEE. The length of the CDR3 is 13 residues.

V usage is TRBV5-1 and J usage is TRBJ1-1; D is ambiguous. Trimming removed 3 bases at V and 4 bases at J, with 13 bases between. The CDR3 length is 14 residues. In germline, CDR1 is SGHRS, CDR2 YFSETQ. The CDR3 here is CASSSNKVGTEAFF. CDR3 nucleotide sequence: TGCGCCAGCAGCTCCAACAAGGTCGGCACTGAAGCTTTCTTT.